A selection of T cell receptor beta chains follows, all from one sample in a study of neurological immune-mediated disorders. TCRdb re-derived calls from the 5' RACE reads in MiXCR, one entry per CDR3 protein. The table records tens of thousands of distinct CDR3 sequences, about 3% of them present only once. The sample taken for sequencing was PBMCs. The receptors shown here come from a man in his forties or fifties with multiple sclerosis. Each CDR3 is given with its conserved first and last residue.

v_call	cdr3_aa
TRBV5-1	CASSSGGSEQYF
TRBV5-1	CASSLSPGQETQYF
TRBV20-1	CSATSRRGTGGVTDTQYF
TRBV6-6	CASSPGGASTDTQYF
TRBV3-1	CASRLDGALSNQPQNF
TRBV7-9	CASSSRVQGTDTQYF
TRBV20-1	CSARQGFNQPQHF
TRBV12-3/TRBV12-4	CASSSTDRGQSYEQYF
TRBV20-1	CSAPRGSATNEKLFF
TRBV5-1	CASSLEGDTITDTQYF
TRBV7-6	CASSLGSRSKSYNEQFF
TRBV12-3/TRBV12-4	CASSSGTGFTEAFF
TRBV28	CASFSLLHYEQYF
TRBV12-3/TRBV12-4	CASRYIESTGELFF
TRBV20-1	CSARDPLGRVGRAEAFF
TRBV10-3	CAISGGRAGPQETQYF
TRBV6-5	CASSYSGGQTYEQYF
TRBV7-2	CASSLQGYGYTF
TRBV6-2/TRBV6-3	CASSTPLGRGEQFF
TRBV5-1	CASSLGARGVPGELFF
TRBV3-1	CASSPSGGYTDTQYF
TRBV12-3/TRBV12-4	CASRRGNTGELFF
TRBV20-1	CSAKPRAGDGGTQYF
TRBV4-1	CANSQLPERKETQYF
TRBV29-1	CSVEDRVSGGSNTEAFF
TRBV2	CASSEAGNTIYF
TRBV12-3/TRBV12-4	CASSPKGQMDGYTF
TRBV5-1	CASSTGQGITEAFF
TRBV5-1	CASSPRVAGDTYNEQFF
TRBV29-1	CSVDGPRTDTQYF
TRBV12-3/TRBV12-4	CASKPGQGIGQPQNF
TRBV20-1	CSAWGQDTEAFF
TRBV5-1	CASSQGQGANEQFF